Sequencing of this T cell receptor beta chain was carried out in a study of blood T cell repertoires in COVID-19. Overall study: Samples taken during acute and convalescent COVID-19 were collected in the United States, Italy and Spain.

V gave up 5 bases and J gave up 7 bases, with 12 bases separating them. Germline V CDR1 and CDR2: SGHTA, FQGNSA. The CDR3 length is 13 residues. Authors' data handling: Reference gene primer amplification in the assay estimated nucleated cell counts. Measured with immunoSEQ multiplex PCR; TCRdb has only the in-frame clones, and not every one. V, J and clone size were drawn from that table, and D and trimming were deduced from the DNA. The sample holds roughly 100,000 clones, roughly 79% seen once. The chain uses TRBV7-2 and TRBJ1-3; perhaps TRBD1 as D (6 bases). This clonotype was sampled from a woman between 65 and 79 years old with acute or convalescent COVID-19. Input material: peripheral blood. CDR3 amino acids: CASSTDRQNTIYF. Written as DNA, the CDR3 is TGTGCCAGCAGCACCGACAGGCAGAACACCATATATTTT.